The clone carrying this T cell receptor beta chain was observed at least ten times. Its target is not known. These patients, aged 18 to 65, had recently diagnosed hyperthyroidism lasting under 2 months. Exclusion followed for patients with uncontrolled infection, other autoimmune disease, pregnancy or lactation. Diagnostic decisions used clinical symptoms, serum thyroxine and TRAb, thyroid ultrasound and orbital computed tomography. The V gene lost 6 bases and the J gene lost 4 bases, with 10 bases spanning the gap. CDR1 is SQVTM and CDR2 is ANQGSEA in the germline V gene. The CDR3 has 11 residues. Authors of the study amplified TCR beta CDR3 regions from RNA transcripts. The HTBI primer set served for first-round RT-PCR of the TCR CDR3. TCRdb independently ran MiXCR on the multiplex PCR reads; one entry per CDR3 protein. The data show 250,000 to 300,000 distinct CDR3 sequences, with about an eighth seen just once and 7.9% held by the top ten.

The sample is drawn from a study of T cells in Graves' hyperthyroidism and ophthalmopathy. The study, taken as a whole, reports: Most clonotypes expanded in the thyroid (above 0.001) were also present in blood.

The genes are TRBV29-1 and TRBJ2-7; the D is unclear. The sequence came from a woman aged 40-49 years with Graves' hyperthyroidism. Sequenced sample: blood. This chain's CDR3 is CSVLLRYEQYF. CDR3 DNA: TGCAGCGTCCTTCTGAGATACGAGCAGTACTTC.